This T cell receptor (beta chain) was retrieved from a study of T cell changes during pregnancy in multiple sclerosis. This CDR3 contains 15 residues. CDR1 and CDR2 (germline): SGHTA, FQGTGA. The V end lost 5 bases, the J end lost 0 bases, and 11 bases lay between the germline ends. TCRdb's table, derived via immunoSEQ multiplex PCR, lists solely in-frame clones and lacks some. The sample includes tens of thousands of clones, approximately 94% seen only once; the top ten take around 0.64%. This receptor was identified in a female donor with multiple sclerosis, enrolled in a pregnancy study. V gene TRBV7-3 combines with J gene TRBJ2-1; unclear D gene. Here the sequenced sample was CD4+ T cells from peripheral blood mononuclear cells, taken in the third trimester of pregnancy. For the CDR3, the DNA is TGTGCCAGCAGCCCCGTGAGGAACTCCTACAATGAGCAGTTCTTC. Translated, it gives CASSPVRNSYNEQFF.